Below, 16 T cell receptor beta chains from the same sample are listed, as sequenced in a study of tumor and adjacent non-tumor tissue in lung cancer (dated by TCRdb to the late 2010s). RNA was isolated from bulk unsorted tissue, and RNA quality was assessed with a NanoDrop ND-1000 and an Agilent 2100. Library creation used multiplex PCR. TCRdb lists the instrument as Illumina HiSeq 2500. TCRbeta libraries were built by three rounds of nested PCR using primers (Table S4), following protocols modified from ARM-PCR. The public sequencing data were trimmed at Q25 with fastp and processed into clonotypes with MiXCR by TCRdb, which kept only in-frame beta chains. Rows are combined by CDR3 protein, so each entry shows the most common genes and DNA. The sample has around 99,000 distinct CDR3 sequences on record, about 75% of them singletons. The ten top clones hold about 40% of the sample. Sequencing used lung tumor tissue. Receptor source: an older woman with non-small cell lung cancer.

Regarding this clonotype: One end of the junction fails to match germline, which may point to a read error. The chain employs TRBV13 and TRBJ2-7; TRBD1 matches 8 bases. Germline CDR1 PRHDT, CDR2 FYEKMQ (reference sequence). The CDR3 covers 14 residues. CDR3 in amino acids: CARSRGQGPYEQYF. Written as DNA, the CDR3 is TGTGCCAGGAGCAGAGGACAGGGCCCTTACGAACAGTACTTC. The full variable domain, its missing parts supplied by reference TRBV13 and TRBJ2-7, is AAGVIQSPRHLIKEKRETATLKCYPIPRHDTVYWYQQGPGQDPQFLISFYEKMQSDKGSIPDRFSAQQFSDYHSELNMSSLELGDSALYFCARSRGQGPYEQYFGPGTRLTVT.

This clonotype showed up just a few times. The chain recombines TRBV7-3 with TRBJ2-7, with D tentatively TRBD2 (7 bases). Trimming removed 5 bases at V and 4 bases at J, with 18 bases between. The CDR3 contains 15 residues. Looked up from germline, CDR1 is SGHTA and CDR2 is FQGTGA. CDR3 sequence: CASSGGAGPQYEQYF. The CDR3 nucleotides are TGTGCCAGCAGCGGGGGGGCAGGTCCCCAGTACGAGCAGTACTTC.

The rearrangement joins TRBV28 to TRBJ1-1; the D is unclear. The CDR3 runs 13 residues. Per germline, CDR1 MDHEN and CDR2 SYDVKM. V dropped 5 bases and J dropped 1 base, with 8 bases sitting between them. CDR3 amino acids: CASSMTGNTEAFF. The CDR3 region has the DNA TGTGCCAGCAGTATGACGGGGAACACTGAAGCTTTCTTT.

Concerning this clonotype: The final CDR3 position lacks the conserved phenylalanine or tryptophan, pointing to a likely read error. CDR3 protein: CSVEPGFTYNEQFL. CDR3 DNA sequence: TGCAGCGTCGAGCCTGGTTTTACCTACAATGAGCAGTTCCTC. V gene TRBV29-1 combines with J gene TRBJ2-1; D is undetermined. This CDR3 comprises 14 residues. Trimming took 6 bases from V and 2 from J, leaving 14 bases between them. Germline V gene data show CDR1 as SQVTM and CDR2 as ANQGSEA.

The chain joins TRBV28 to TRBJ1-6; no clear D gene. This CDR3 contains 14 residues. V lost 5 bases and J lost 3, with 8 bases in between. Germline V CDR1 and CDR2: MDHEN, SYDVKM. In DNA form, the CDR3 reads TGTGCCAGCAGTGATACGGGCTATAATTCACCCCTCCACTTT. Residues: CASSDTGYNSPLHF.

This sequence joins TRBV4-2 and TRBJ1-5; no firm D call. Germline V gives CDR1 LGHNA, CDR2 YNFKEQ. The CDR3 contains 12 residues. The CDR3 nucleotides read TGTGTCATCCGACGGGGCAATCAGCCCCAGCATTTT. Amino acids: CVIRRGNQPQHF.

The table lists this clonotype with a few counts. One end of the junction does not line up with germline, which may come from a read error. This chain joins TRBV6-5 and TRBJ2-2; tentatively, D is TRBD1 or TRBD2 (6 bases each). The CDR3 length is 16 residues. CDR1 MNHEY and CDR2 SVGAGI come from the germline V gene. The CDR3 spells CASSYPTGAGTWELFF. For the CDR3, the DNA is TGTGCCAGCAGTTACCCAACGGGGGCGGGCACCTGGGAGCTGTTTTTT.

As to this clonotype: This CDR3 is missing its conserved last phenylalanine or tryptophan, likely due to a read error. The genes are TRBV20-1 and TRBJ1-6, with TRBD1 as a possible D gene (5 bases). The CDR3 runs 14 residues. From germline, CDR1 is DFQATT and CDR2 SNEGSKA (reference sequence). The CDR3 reads CNAEGDSYNSPLHL. The CDR3 nucleotides are TGCAATGCGGAAGGGGACTCCTATAATTCACCCCTCCACTTA.

A remark on this clonotype: One end of the junction does not line up with germline, which may come from a read error. CDR3: CASSSRGKKSRLHF. In DNA form, the CDR3 reads TGTGCCAGCAGCTCCAGGGGGAAAAAATCACGCCTCCACTTT. The chain employs TRBV11-2 and TRBJ1-6, with TRBD1 matching over 7 bases. CDR3 size: 14 residues. Germline V gene sequence: CDR1 SGHAT, CDR2 FQNNGV.

The sample holds one count of this clonotype. Compared with germline, one end of the junction differs, possibly owing to a read error. V gene TRBV29-1 combines with J gene TRBJ1-5; 10 positions match TRBD1. The CDR3 contains 15 residues. Germline CDR1 SQVTM, CDR2 ANQGSEA. The CDR3 sequence is CSVPGQGSGGQSQHF. The CDR3 nucleotides are TGCAGCGTTCCGGGACAGGGGTCCGGGGGTCAGTCCCAGCATTTT.

Of note for this clonotype: One end of the junction varies from germline; a read error may be responsible. V usage is TRBV5-1 and J usage is TRBJ1-3; 8 nucleotides agree with TRBD1. The CDR3 runs to 15 residues. The germline V gene encodes CDR1 SGHRS and CDR2 YFSETQ. The DNA of the CDR3 is TGTGCCAGCGGCGCGACAGGGGACTCCGGAAACACCATATATTTT. This gives the protein CASGATGDSGNTIYF. The whole variable domain, filled in from reference TRBV5-1 and TRBJ1-3, reads KAGVTQTPRYLIKTRGQQVTLSCSPISGHRSVSWYQQTPGQGLQFLFEYFSETQRNKGNFPGRFSGRQFSNSRSEMNVSTLELGDSALYLCASGATGDSGNTIYFGEGSWLTVV.

The chain is built from TRBV5-5 and TRBJ2-1; TRBD2 might be the D (5 bases). Trimming removed 4 bases at V and 7 bases at J, with 15 bases between. The germline CDR1 and CDR2 sequences are SGHKS and YYEKEE (reference sequence). The CDR3 is 14 residues long. The CDR3 DNA sequence: TGTGCCAGCAGCCCACTCACTAGTAATAATGAGCAGTTCTTC. As protein: CASSPLTSNNEQFF.

On this clonotype: Since no conserved phenylalanine or tryptophan closes the CDR3, a read error is the likely cause. The V call is TRBV11-3, the J call TRBJ2-3; D possibly corresponds to TRBD2 (5 bases). The CDR3 contains 16 residues. The germline CDR1 and CDR2 sequences are SGHNT and YENEEA. Trimming left V 5 bases short and J 1 base short, with 16 bases between. CDR3 amino acids: CASSPRHKEGTDTQYL. The CDR3 DNA follows: TGTGCCAGCAGCCCCCGCCATAAGGAGGGCACAGATACGCAGTATCTT.

To note about this clonotype: This is likely a read error, given that the CDR3 carries no conserved phenylalanine or tryptophan at its end. V and J are TRBV20-1 and TRBJ1-5; D remains unclear. The CDR3 has 16 residues. Germline CDR1 reads DFQATT; CDR2 reads SNEGSKA (reference sequence). This CDR3 reads CSARDGRQYSNQHQHC. Written as DNA, the CDR3 is TGCAGTGCTAGAGATGGGCGGCAGTATAGCAATCAGCACCAGCATTGT.

Comments on this clonotype: At one boundary the junction diverges from the germline segment, which might be a read error. The chain uses TRBV11-2 and TRBJ1-1; 12 bases map to TRBD1. The CDR3 has 13 amino acids. From germline, CDR1 is SGHAT and CDR2 FQNNGV. CDR3 DNA: TGTGTCAGCAGCATTGGGACAGGGGGCGAAGCTTTCTTT. The encoded protein is CVSSIGTGGEAFF.

The chain employs TRBV30 and TRBJ1-1, with 7 bases identical to TRBD1. The CDR3 extends over 14 amino acids. The trim removed 2 bases at V and 6 bases at J, leaving 9 bases unmatched. Germline V gene data show CDR1 as GTSNPN and CDR2 as SVGIG (reference sequence). CDR3: CAWSTGQTDAEAFF. As DNA, the CDR3 is TGTGCCTGGAGTACGGGACAGACTGACGCTGAAGCTTTCTTT.